These 25 T cell receptor beta chains were sequenced from one sample in a study of blood T cell repertoires in COVID-19. Sequenced by immunoSEQ multiplex PCR; TCRdb stores in-frame clones only, minus some. The data show 100,000 to 150,000 clones, around 80% seen once. The sample was PBMCs or T cells enriched from blood (not recorded which). All receptors derive from a man between 40 and 49 years old with acute COVID-19.

This clone was recorded once. V is TRBV20-1 and J is TRBJ2-7; D is ambiguous. The ends were cut back, 3 bases at V and 7 bases at J, with 7 bases in the middle. CDR1 and CDR2 (germline): DFQATT, SNEGSKA (reference sequence). The CDR3 extends over 10 amino acids. DNA of the CDR3: TGCAGTGCTAGTGTCCGGGAGCAGTACTTC. Translation gives CSASVREQYF.

This chain joins TRBV3-1 (or the pseudogene TRBV3-2) and TRBJ2-7, with a weak D call TRBD1 (6 bases). The CDR3 length is 14 residues. Germline V gene lookup returns CDR1 LGHDT and CDR2 YNNKEL (reference sequence). V lost 1 base and J 2 bases, leaving 9 bases between the germline ends. This CDR3 is CASSQGTATYEQYF. For the CDR3, the DNA is TGTGCCAGCAGCCAAGGGACAGCGACCTACGAGCAGTACTTC.

The chain combines TRBV13 with TRBJ1-3; D unclear. The V and J ends lost 3 bases and 2 bases respectively, with 5 bases between them. The CDR3 covers 13 residues. From germline, CDR1 is PRHDT and CDR2 FYEKMQ (reference sequence). The DNA for the CDR3 is TGTGCCAGCAGCTTCGGGGCTGGAAACACCATATATTTT. Its protein is CASSFGAGNTIYF.

The chain carries TRBV7-2 and TRBJ2-7; 9 bases line up with TRBD2. This CDR3 contains 16 residues. Germline-derived CDR1 and CDR2 are SGHTA and FQGNSA. The trim removed 4 bases at V and 5 bases at J, leaving 12 bases unmatched. The CDR3 sequence: CASSSSWTSVRNEQYF. CDR3 nucleotide sequence: TGTGCCAGCAGCTCTTCCTGGACTAGCGTGAGGAACGAGCAGTACTTC.

The chain joins TRBV7-9 to TRBJ1-1; 7 bases fit TRBD1. The CDR3 totals 15 residues. The germline V gene has CDR1 SEHNR and CDR2 FQNEAQ (reference sequence). J gave up 4 bases and V 4 bases, and 9 bases lay outside the gene matches. For the CDR3, the DNA is TGTGCCAGCAGCTCATCGGACAGGTTGGGCACTGAAGCTTTCTTT. Protein: CASSSSDRLGTEAFF.

The rearrangement joins TRBV10-3 to TRBJ2-3; possibly TRBD2 for D (7 bases). The CDR3 contains 14 residues. Trimming stripped 6 bases from V and 4 bases from J, with 14 bases between. The germline gives CDR1 ENHRY, CDR2 SYGVKD. The DNA of the CDR3 is TGTGCCATCAGCCAGGGAGGGGGGGCAGATACGCAGTATTTT. Encoded protein: CAISQGGGADTQYF.

The rearrangement uses TRBV13 and TRBJ2-7; 12 bases match TRBD2. After removal of 2 bases from V and 0 bases from J, the junction contained 5 bases not matched to a gene. Germline CDR1 is PRHDT and CDR2 is FYEKMQ (reference sequence). This CDR3 region has 17 residues. The DNA for the CDR3 is TGTGCCAGCAGCTTAACTAGCGGGGGGTATTCCTCCTACGAGCAGTACTTC. Protein: CASSLTSGGYSSYEQYF.

The V gene is TRBV5-1, the J gene TRBJ2-1; D remains ambiguous. The CDR3 contains 13 residues. Looked up from germline, CDR1 is SGHRS and CDR2 is YFSETQ. Trimming shortened V by 0 bases and J by 10 bases, and 11 bases separated the two germline ends. The CDR3 DNA is TGCGCCAGCAGCTTGGAAGTAACAGCAGAGCAGTTCTTC. Amino acids: CASSLEVTAEQFF.

The J gene is TRBJ1-3, the V gene TRBV6-5; D remains ambiguous. Germline CDR1 MNHEY, CDR2 SVGAGI. The CDR3 is 14 residues long. The ends were cut back, 0 bases at V and 8 bases at J, with 11 bases in the middle. This chain's CDR3 is CASSYSPGGDTIYF. The CDR3 DNA reads TGTGCCAGCAGTTACTCACCGGGCGGGGACACCATATATTTT.

The CDR3 coding sequence is TGTGCCTGGAGTGTACATGGGCGCCCTACCACCGGGGAGCTGTTTTTT. It translates to CAWSVHGRPTTGELFF. The chain couples TRBV30 to TRBJ2-2; D not certain. Trimming took off 0 bases at V and 4 bases at J, with 15 bases between the two ends. The CDR3 length is 16 residues. Per germline, CDR1 GTSNPN and CDR2 SVGIG (reference sequence). Full variable domain (missing parts from reference TRBV30 and TRBJ2-2): SQTIHQWPATLVQPVGSPLSLECTVEGTSNPNLYWYRQAAGRGLQLLFYSVGIGQISSEVPQNLSASRPQDRQFILSSKKLLLSDSGFYLCAWSVHGRPTTGELFFGEGSRLTVL.

The chain couples TRBV29-1 to TRBJ1-1; D remains ambiguous. The CDR3 extends over 14 amino acids. Germline V gives CDR1 SQVTM, CDR2 ANQGSEA. The V and J ends lost 1 base and 4 bases respectively, with 13 bases between them. This chain's CDR3 is CSVEGEPSATEAFF. The CDR3, as DNA: TGCAGCGTTGAAGGGGAGCCCTCGGCCACTGAAGCTTTCTTT.

The chain has TRBV7-3 and TRBJ1-5, with D perhaps TRBD1 (5 bases). This CDR3 has 15 residues. Germline V lookup: CDR1 SGHTA, CDR2 FQGTGA. V lost 5 bases, J lost 6 bases, and 17 bases lay in between. The DNA of the CDR3 is TGTGCCAGCAGCGAGACCGGGGGGATCGGTCAGCCCCAGCATTTT. As protein: CASSETGGIGQPQHF.

The genes are TRBV7-9 and TRBJ2-7; D call uncertain. There are 15 residues in the CDR3. Germline V gene lookup returns CDR1 SEHNR and CDR2 FQNEAQ (reference sequence). V was trimmed by 4 bases and J by 1 base, leaving 14 bases between them. The CDR3 DNA sequence: TGTGCCAGCAGCTCCACTCTCAATCTTTCCTACGAGCAGTACTTC. Its translation: CASSSTLNLSYEQYF.

The chain has TRBV11-2 and TRBJ1-6; D is possibly TRBD1 (5 bases). The V end lost 6 bases, the J end lost 0 bases, and 9 bases lay between the germline ends. The CDR3 is made up of 15 amino acids. CDR1 and CDR2 from the germline V gene are SGHAT and FQNNGV. In DNA, the CDR3 is TGTGCCAGCAGTGGGGCGCCCTCCTATAATTCACCCCTCCACTTT. It yields the protein CASSGAPSYNSPLHF.

This clone was counted only a few times. The chain uses TRBV6-5 and TRBJ2-2; 8 nucleotides match TRBD2. V was pared by 2 bases and J by 4 bases, with 6 bases of the junction left unmatched. Germline V gene sequence: CDR1 MNHEY, CDR2 SVGAGI. The CDR3 is 16 residues long. The CDR3 loop reads CASSYLGGGPTGELFF. The DNA for the CDR3 is TGTGCCAGCAGTTACCTTGGCGGGGGGCCCACCGGGGAGCTGTTTTTT.

The CDR3 coding sequence is TGCAGTGCTATTCAGCGCTATGGCTACACCTTC. Translated: CSAIQRYGYTF. This rearrangement joins TRBV20-1 to TRBJ1-2; D remains unclear. The V gene lost 4 bases and the J gene lost 4 bases, with 7 bases spanning the gap. Per the germline V gene, CDR1 is DFQATT and CDR2 is SNEGSKA (reference sequence). The CDR3 extends over 11 amino acids.

In this sample, this clone turned up once. The chain joins TRBV5-4 to TRBJ1-5, with a weak D call TRBD1 (5 bases). CDR3 length: 14 residues. Germline lookup yields CDR1 SGHNT and CDR2 YYREEE (reference sequence). Deletions cut 1 base from V and 7 bases from J, with 12 bases between. This CDR3 is CASSLRQGGQPQHF. DNA for the CDR3: TGTGCCAGCAGCTTGAGGCAGGGAGGACAGCCCCAGCATTTT.

The chain employs TRBV7-2 and TRBJ1-1; no reliable D call. The germline V and J ends were trimmed by 1 base and 8 bases, with 14 bases remaining between them. The CDR3 spans 14 residues. Germline V CDR1 and CDR2: SGHTA, FQGNSA. The CDR3 DNA follows: TGTGCCAGCAGCTTAGGAGTGACATCCCTAGAAGCTTTCTTT. It codes for CASSLGVTSLEAFF.

Turning to this clone: At one end, the junction sequence differs from germline, possibly due to a read error. The V and J genes are TRBV7-7 and TRBJ1-6, with D possibly matching TRBD1 (6 bases). Germline CDR1 reads SSHAT; CDR2 reads FNYEAQ (reference sequence). The CDR3 is made up of 17 amino acids. CDR3 nucleotide sequence: TGTGCTAGCAGCTCGAACAGGGCTCCCCATCAAAATTCACCCCTCCACTTT. This translates into CASSSNRAPHQNSPLHF.

This chain links TRBV11-2 with TRBJ1-3; tentatively, D is TRBD1 (5 bases). This CDR3 contains 14 residues. Trimming pared 6 bases from V and 7 bases from J, leaving 16 bases between. The germline V gene encodes CDR1 SGHAT and CDR2 FQNNGV. DNA of the CDR3: TGTGCCAGCAGGGCTTGGGAGGGGACGAACACCATATATTTT. Amino acids: CASRAWEGTNTIYF. Complete variable domain (other parts from reference TRBV11-2 and TRBJ1-3): EAGVAQSPRYKIIEKRQSVAFWCNPISGHATLYWYQQILGQGPKLLIQFQNNGVVDDSQLPKDRFSAERLKGVDSTLKIQPAKLEDSAVYLCASRAWEGTNTIYFGEGSWLTVV.

The V gene is TRBV7-3, the J gene TRBJ2-5; 11 bases are shared with TRBD2. Germline CDR1 is SGHTA and CDR2 is FQGTGA. CDR3 length: 15 residues. The trim removed 0 bases at V and 3 bases at J, leaving 0 bases unmatched. The CDR3 sequence is CASSLTGLAEETQYF. DNA of the CDR3: TGTGCCAGCAGCTTAACGGGACTAGCGGAAGAGACCCAGTACTTC.

This chain links TRBV7-3 with TRBJ2-3; no firm D call. Germline loops: CDR1 SGHTA, CDR2 FQGTGA. V was trimmed by 5 bases and J by 1 base, leaving 13 bases between them. The CDR3 is 15 amino acids. CDR3 protein: CASSPGWAGTDTQYF. The CDR3, as DNA: TGTGCCAGCAGCCCCGGCTGGGCTGGCACAGATACGCAGTATTTT.

The J gene is TRBJ1-1, the V gene TRBV6-5; D ambiguous. V lost 10 bases to trimming and J lost 5 bases, with 17 bases between them. Germline V gene lookup returns CDR1 MNHEY and CDR2 SVGAGI. CDR3 size: 13 residues. The chain's CDR3 is CATLDKEETEAFF. For the CDR3, the DNA is TGTGCCACCTTGGATAAAGAGGAAACTGAAGCTTTCTTT.

The V and J genes are TRBV27 and TRBJ1-5; tentative D call: TRBD1 (6 bases). Germline V CDR1 and CDR2: MNHEY, SMNVEV (reference sequence). The CDR3 is made up of 13 amino acids. The ends were cut back, 6 bases at V and 4 bases at J, with 10 bases in the middle. This CDR3 is CASRSTGNQPQHF. Here the CDR3 DNA reads TGTGCCAGCAGATCCACAGGGAATCAGCCCCAGCATTTT.

CDR3 sequence (DNA): TGTGCCAGCAGTTACTCCACGAGCTCCTATAATTCACCCCTCCACTTT. Translation: CASSYSTSSYNSPLHF. The chain recombines TRBV6-5 with TRBJ1-6; the D is unclear. The CDR3 is 16 amino acids. Germline CDR1 reads MNHEY; CDR2 reads SVGAGI. The V end was cut by 0 bases, the J end by 0 bases, with 6 bases between.